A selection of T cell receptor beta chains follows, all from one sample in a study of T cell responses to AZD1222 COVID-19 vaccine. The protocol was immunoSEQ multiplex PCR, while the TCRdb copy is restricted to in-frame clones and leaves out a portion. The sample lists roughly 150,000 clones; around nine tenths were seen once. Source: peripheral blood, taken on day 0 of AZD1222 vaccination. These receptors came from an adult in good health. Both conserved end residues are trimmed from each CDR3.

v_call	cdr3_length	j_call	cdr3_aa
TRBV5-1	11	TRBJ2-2	ASSLEGAGELF
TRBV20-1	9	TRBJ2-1	SARGVVEQF
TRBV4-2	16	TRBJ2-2	ASSQIGLAGDSTGELF
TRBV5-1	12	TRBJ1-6	ASSLEQGDSPLH
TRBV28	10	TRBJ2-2	ASMGYTGELF
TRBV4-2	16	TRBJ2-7	ASSQEWASGSPTYEQY
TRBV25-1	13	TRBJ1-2	ASSESRTGVAGYT
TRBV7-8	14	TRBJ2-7	ASSTRPGAPSYEQY
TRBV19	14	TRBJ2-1	ASSAGTGTSYNEQF
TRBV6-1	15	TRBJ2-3	ASSDQSIAGAEDTQY
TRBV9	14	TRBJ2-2	ASSVAQGLVGGELF
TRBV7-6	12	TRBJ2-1	ASSLEASRNEQF
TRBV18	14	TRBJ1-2	ASSPDWRDRGGGYT
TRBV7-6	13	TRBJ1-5	ASSLGSGFNQPQH
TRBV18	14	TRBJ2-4	ASSPAGNIAKNIQY
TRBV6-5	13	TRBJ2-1	ASGSTSNSYNEQF
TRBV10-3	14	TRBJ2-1	AISESAGYPYNEQF
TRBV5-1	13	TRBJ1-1	ASSLAMGADTEAF
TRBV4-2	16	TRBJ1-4	ASSQERRDSLTNEKLF
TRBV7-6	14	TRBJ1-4	ASSLGQLSLNEKLF
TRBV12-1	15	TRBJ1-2	ASSRGIGGRRYYGYT
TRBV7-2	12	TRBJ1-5	ASSPGPTGSPQH
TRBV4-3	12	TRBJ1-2	ASSQEGGASGYT
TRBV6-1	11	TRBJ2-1	ASSERGKEERF
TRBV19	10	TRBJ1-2	AVYSGTNGYT
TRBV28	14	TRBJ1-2	ASSPGQGAPYYGYT
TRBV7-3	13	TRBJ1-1	ASSLTAGKYTEAF
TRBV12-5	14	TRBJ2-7	ASGTPMRESSYEQY
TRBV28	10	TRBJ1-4	ATCRQNEKLF
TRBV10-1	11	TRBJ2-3	ASSTGGGDTQY
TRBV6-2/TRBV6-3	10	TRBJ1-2	ASSYSGYGYT
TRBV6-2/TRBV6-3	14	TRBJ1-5	ASSPLIGEGEQPQH
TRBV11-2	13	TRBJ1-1	ASSFRTGPYTEAF
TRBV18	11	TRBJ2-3	ASSPREGVTQY
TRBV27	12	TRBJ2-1	ASSSWDREGEQF
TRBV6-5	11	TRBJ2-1	ASSKSTHNEQF
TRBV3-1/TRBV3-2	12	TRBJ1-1	ASSQLGSMSGAF
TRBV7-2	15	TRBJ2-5	ASSLDPAGGLLETQY
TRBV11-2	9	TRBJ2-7	ASSLDLEQY
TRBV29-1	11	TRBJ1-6	SVAPGVNSPLH
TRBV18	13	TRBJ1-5	ASSRTGGANQPQH
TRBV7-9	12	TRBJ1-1	ASSISTGGGWAF
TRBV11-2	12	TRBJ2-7	ASSLETGTYEQY
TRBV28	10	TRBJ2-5	ASSSTGGTQY
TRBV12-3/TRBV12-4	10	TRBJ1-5	ASSPADQPQH